The T cell receptor (beta chain) under discussion was sequenced for a study of cytomegalovirus exposure and HLA in healthy donors. Study results and caveats: TCR beta chain V- and J-gene trimming was linked, in a later analysis, to a missense variant in DCLRE1C. An analysis done earlier found most TCR beta V segments productive about 87% or about 30% of the time.

PCR used 60 Vbeta primers and 13 Jbeta primers. Libraries were prepared by immunoSEQ multiplex PCR; TCRdb keeps only in-frame clonotypes and omits some of them. Among approximately 150,000 clones, roughly 81% were seen once, and the ten largest hold 4% to 5%. V shed 10 bases, J shed 3 bases, and the junction held 13 bases outside the gene matches. Germline CDR1 MNHEY, CDR2 SVGAGI. CDR3 length: 15 residues. Details on this clone: Its specificity is unknown.

The clonotype originates from a woman aged 18 to 35 in good health and CMV-seropositive. The sample comprised PBMCs. The chain carries TRBV6-5 and TRBJ2-3; 7 bases are shared with TRBD2. Here the CDR3 reads CATRDLAGGTDTQYF. CDR3 sequence (DNA): TGTGCCACCCGTGACTTGGCCGGGGGGACAGATACGCAGTATTTT.